The T cell receptor beta chain under discussion was sequenced for a study of post-analysis software for immune sequencing data. Unique-molecular-identifier-tagged TCR beta cDNA libraries were used. TCRdb re-analysed the PCR reads in MiXCR, keeping a single row per CDR3 protein. The repertoire consists of 700,000 to 800,000 distinct CDR3 sequences, with 25% to 30% occurring once and the leading ten covering around 0.56%. There are a few counts of this clonotype. The TCR comes from a girl between 5 and 17 years old with multiple sclerosis. Sequenced: blood.

The CDR3 coding sequence is TGTGCCAGCAGTGTCAGCCAGTACTATGGCTACACCTTC. Amino acid sequence: CASSVSQYYGYTF. This rearrangement joins TRBV28 to TRBJ1-2; D gene ambiguous. Trimming took off 5 bases at V and 3 bases at J, with 10 bases between the two ends. CDR1 is MDHEN, CDR2 SYDVKM, per germline. This CDR3 is built from 13 residues.